The clone carrying this T cell receptor (beta chain) occurred a few times. The antigen is undetermined. Since all of the isolated RNA was reverse transcribed, expressed TCRB transcripts were what got sequenced. TCRdb keeps only in-frame clones here, not all; method: immunoSEQ multiplex PCR. The data contain more than 150,000 clones, roughly 9% of them singletons. In germline, CDR1 is SGHAT, CDR2 FQNNGV. This CDR3 region has 17 residues. The V gene end was trimmed by 2 bases and the J gene end by 2 bases; junction bases not matched to a gene: 9. This entry comes from a study of beta chain features in type 1 diabetes. Study-level findings and limits: Shorter TCRB CDR3s, moderately but significantly so, were found in Type 1 diabetes patients in all four CD4+ subsets.

Material for sequencing was central memory CD4+ T cells from blood. This clonotype originated in a woman younger than 45 with type 1 diabetes. This chain joins TRBV11-2 and TRBJ2-3; TRBD1 agrees at 8 bases. The CDR3 is CASSLSLARGHTDTQYF. CDR3 nucleotide sequence: TGTGCCAGCAGCTTATCTTTGGCCAGGGGGCACACAGATACGCAGTATTTT.